The sequence of this TCR beta chain was determined in a study of T cells in Graves' hyperthyroidism and ophthalmopathy. Findings and limits, study-wide: By a 13 V-J model, ophthalmopathy was set apart from stable hyperthyroidism. Blood shared most expanded thyroid clonotypes above 0.001.

This clonotype was detected a few times. What it recognizes is unknown. This CDR3 contains 17 residues. The ends were cut back, 6 bases at V and 0 bases at J, with 15 bases in the middle. The germline V gene encodes CDR1 SNHLY and CDR2 FYNNEI. Amplification of TCR beta CDR3 regions was performed using RNA transcripts as template. TCR CDR3 regions were first amplified by RT-PCR with HTBI primers. TCRdb itself ran the multiplex PCR reads through MiXCR, one entry per CDR3 protein. The top ten clones hold almost 6% of a sample with approximately 620,000 distinct CDR3 sequences, approximately 15% of them seen once. Uncontrolled infection, other autoimmune disease, pregnancy or lactation disqualified patients from enrolment. Extraction of PBMCs used 8 to 10 ml of fresh peripheral blood.

This TCR came from a woman in her thirties with Graves' hyperthyroidism that later progressed to Graves' ophthalmopathy. The sample comprised blood. The rearrangement links TRBV2 to TRBJ2-6; D may be TRBD2 (6 bases). DNA of the CDR3: TGTGCCAGCAGCCCCGGAGGGACCGTCTCTGGGGCCAACGTCCTGACTTTC. Translation gives CASSPGGTVSGANVLTF.